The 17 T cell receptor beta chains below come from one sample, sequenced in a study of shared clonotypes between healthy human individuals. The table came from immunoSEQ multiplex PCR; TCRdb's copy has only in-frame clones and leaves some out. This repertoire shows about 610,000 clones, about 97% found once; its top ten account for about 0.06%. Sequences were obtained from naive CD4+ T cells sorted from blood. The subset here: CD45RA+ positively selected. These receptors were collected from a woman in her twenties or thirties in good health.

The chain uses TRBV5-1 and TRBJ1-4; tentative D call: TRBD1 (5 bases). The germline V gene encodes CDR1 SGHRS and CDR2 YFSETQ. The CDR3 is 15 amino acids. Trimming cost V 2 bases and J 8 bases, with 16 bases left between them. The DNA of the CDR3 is TGCGCCAGCAGCTTTTCAGGGAACGGTGGGGAAAAACTGTTTTTT. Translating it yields CASSFSGNGGEKLFF.

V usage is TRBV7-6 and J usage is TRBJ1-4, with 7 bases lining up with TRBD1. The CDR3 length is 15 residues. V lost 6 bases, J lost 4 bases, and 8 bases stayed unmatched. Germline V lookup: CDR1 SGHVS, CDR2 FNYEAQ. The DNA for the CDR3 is TGTGCCAGCAGGCTTAAACAGGGGTTTAATGAAAAACTGTTTTTT. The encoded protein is CASRLKQGFNEKLFF.

CDR3 loop: CASSLFKKGGETQYF. CDR3 DNA: TGTGCCAGCAGTTTATTCAAAAAGGGGGGGGAGACCCAGTACTTC. V gene TRBV28 combines with J gene TRBJ2-5; D perhaps matches TRBD2 (7 bases). V was shortened by 1 base and J by 5 bases, with 14 bases between the two germline ends. The CDR3 spans 15 residues. The V gene's germline CDR1 is MDHEN and CDR2 SYDVKM.

The CDR3 loop is CASSPGGSGANVLTF. Written as DNA, the CDR3 is TGTGCCAGCAGCCCAGGGGGCTCTGGGGCCAACGTCCTGACTTTC. The chain joins TRBV7-7 to TRBJ2-6, with TRBD1 identical over 7 bases. V shed 5 bases and J 0 bases; nucleotides not matched to a gene: 1. Germline CDR1 is SSHAT and CDR2 is FNYEAQ (reference sequence). This CDR3 comprises 15 residues.

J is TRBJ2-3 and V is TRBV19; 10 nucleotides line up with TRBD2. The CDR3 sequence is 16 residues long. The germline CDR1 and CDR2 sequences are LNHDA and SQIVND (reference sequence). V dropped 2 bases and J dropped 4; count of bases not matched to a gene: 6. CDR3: CASSIPGLAAPDTQYF. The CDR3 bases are TGTGCCAGTAGTATACCCGGACTAGCGGCCCCAGATACGCAGTATTTT.

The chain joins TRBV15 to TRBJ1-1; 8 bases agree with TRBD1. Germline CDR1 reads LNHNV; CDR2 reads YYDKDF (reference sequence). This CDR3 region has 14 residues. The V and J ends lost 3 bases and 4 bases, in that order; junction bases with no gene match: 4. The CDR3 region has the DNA TGTGCCACCAGCAGCCGTACAGGGGGCACTGAAGCTTTCTTT. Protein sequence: CATSSRTGGTEAFF.

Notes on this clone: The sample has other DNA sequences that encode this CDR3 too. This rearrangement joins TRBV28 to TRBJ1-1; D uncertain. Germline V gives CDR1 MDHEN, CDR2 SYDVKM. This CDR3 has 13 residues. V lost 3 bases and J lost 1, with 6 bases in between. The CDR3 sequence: CASSLVGNTEAFF. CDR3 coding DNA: TGTGCCAGCAGTTTGGTAGGGAACACTGAAGCTTTCTTT.

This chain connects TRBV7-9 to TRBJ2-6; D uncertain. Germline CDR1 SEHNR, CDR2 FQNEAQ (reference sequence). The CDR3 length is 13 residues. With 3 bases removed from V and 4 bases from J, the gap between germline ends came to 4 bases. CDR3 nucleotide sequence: TGTGCCAGCAGCTTGGCAGGGGCCAACGTCCTGACTTTC. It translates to CASSLAGANVLTF.

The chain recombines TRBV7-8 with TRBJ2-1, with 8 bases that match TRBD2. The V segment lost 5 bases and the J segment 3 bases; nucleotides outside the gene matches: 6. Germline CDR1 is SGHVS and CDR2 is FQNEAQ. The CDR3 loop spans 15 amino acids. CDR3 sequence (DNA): TGTGCCAGCAGCCTCAGCGGGGGCCTCTACAATGAGCAGTTCTTC. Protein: CASSLSGGLYNEQFF.

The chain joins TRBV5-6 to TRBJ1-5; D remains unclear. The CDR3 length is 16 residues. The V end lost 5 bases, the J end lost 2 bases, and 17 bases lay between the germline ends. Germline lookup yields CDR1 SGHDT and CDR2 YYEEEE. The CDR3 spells CASSTRASRGNQPQHF. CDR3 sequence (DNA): TGTGCCAGCAGTACCCGGGCCTCGAGGGGCAATCAGCCCCAGCATTTT.

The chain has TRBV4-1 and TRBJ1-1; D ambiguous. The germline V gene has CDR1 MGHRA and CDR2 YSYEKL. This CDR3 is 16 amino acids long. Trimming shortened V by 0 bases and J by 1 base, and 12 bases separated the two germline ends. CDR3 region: CASSQDPMPANTEAFF. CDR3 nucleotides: TGCGCCAGCAGCCAAGATCCTATGCCGGCGAACACTGAAGCTTTCTTT.

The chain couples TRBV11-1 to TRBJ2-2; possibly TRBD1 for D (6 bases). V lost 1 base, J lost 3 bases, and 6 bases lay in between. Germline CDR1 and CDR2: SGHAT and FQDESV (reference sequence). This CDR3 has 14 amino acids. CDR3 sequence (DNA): TGTGCCAGCAGCTTAGACAGGGACACCGGGGAGCTGTTTTTT. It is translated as CASSLDRDTGELFF.

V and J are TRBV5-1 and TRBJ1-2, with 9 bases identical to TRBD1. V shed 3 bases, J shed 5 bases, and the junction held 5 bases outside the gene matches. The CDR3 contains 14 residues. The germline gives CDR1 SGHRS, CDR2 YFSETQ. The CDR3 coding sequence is TGCGCCAGCAGCTCTGGCGGACAGGGGTATGGCTACACCTTC. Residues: CASSSGGQGYGYTF. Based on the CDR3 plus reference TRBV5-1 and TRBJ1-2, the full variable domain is KAGVTQTPRYLIKTRGQQVTLSCSPISGHRSVSWYQQTPGQGLQFLFEYFSETQRNKGNFPGRFSGRQFSNSRSEMNVSTLELGDSALYLCASSSGGQGYGYTFGSGTRLTVV.

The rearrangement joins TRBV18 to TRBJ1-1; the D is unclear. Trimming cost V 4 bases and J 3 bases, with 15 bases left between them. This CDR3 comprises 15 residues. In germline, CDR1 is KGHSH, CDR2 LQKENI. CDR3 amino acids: CASSLNAMGDTEAFF. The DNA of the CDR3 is TGTGCCAGCTCACTAAACGCGATGGGAGACACTGAAGCTTTCTTT.

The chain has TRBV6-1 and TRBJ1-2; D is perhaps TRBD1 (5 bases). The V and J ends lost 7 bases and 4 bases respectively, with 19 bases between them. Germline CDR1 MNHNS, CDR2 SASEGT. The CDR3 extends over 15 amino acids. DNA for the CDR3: TGTGCCAGCACCGCAGAAGGGGCATGGGGCTATGGCTACACCTTC. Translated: CASTAEGAWGYGYTF.

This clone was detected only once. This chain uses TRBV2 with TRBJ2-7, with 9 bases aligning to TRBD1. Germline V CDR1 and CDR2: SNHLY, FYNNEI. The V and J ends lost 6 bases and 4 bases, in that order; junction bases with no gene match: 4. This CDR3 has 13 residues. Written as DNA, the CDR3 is TGTGCCAGCAGGGGACAGGGAGCGTACGAGCAGTACTTC. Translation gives CASRGQGAYEQYF. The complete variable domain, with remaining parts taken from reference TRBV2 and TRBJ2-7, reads EPEVTQTPSHQVTQMGQEVILRCVPISNHLYFYWYRQILGQKVEFLVSFYNNEISEKSEIFDDQFSVERPDGSNFTLKIRSTKLEDSAMYFCASRGQGAYEQYFGPGTRLTVT.

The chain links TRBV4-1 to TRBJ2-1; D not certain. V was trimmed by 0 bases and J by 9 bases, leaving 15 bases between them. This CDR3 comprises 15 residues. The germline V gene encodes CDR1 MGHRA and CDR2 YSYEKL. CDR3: CASSQDQTTKGEQFF. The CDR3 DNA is TGCGCCAGCAGCCAAGATCAGACGACCAAGGGTGAGCAGTTCTTC.